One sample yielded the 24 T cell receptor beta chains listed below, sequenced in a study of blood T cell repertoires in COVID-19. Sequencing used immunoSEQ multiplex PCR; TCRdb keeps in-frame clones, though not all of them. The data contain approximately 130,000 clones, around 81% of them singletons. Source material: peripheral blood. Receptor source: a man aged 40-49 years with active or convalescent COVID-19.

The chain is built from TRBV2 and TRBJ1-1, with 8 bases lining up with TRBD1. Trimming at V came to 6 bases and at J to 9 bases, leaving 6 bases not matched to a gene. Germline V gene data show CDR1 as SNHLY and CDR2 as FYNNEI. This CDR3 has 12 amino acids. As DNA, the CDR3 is TGTGCCAGCAGACCTGACAGGGGAAAAGCTTTCTTT. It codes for CASRPDRGKAFF.

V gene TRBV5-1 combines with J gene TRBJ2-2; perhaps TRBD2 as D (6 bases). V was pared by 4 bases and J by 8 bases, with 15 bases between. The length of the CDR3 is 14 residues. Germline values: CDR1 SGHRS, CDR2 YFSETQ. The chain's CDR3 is CASSPYGEAGELFF. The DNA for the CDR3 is TGCGCCAGCAGCCCCTACGGGGAGGCGGGGGAGCTGTTTTTT.

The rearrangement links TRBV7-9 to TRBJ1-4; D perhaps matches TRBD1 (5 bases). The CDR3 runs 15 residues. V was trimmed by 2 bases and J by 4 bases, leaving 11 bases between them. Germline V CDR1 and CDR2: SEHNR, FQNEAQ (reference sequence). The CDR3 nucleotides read TGTGCCAGCAGCTTACGACAGATAGATAATGAAAAACTGTTTTTT. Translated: CASSLRQIDNEKLFF.

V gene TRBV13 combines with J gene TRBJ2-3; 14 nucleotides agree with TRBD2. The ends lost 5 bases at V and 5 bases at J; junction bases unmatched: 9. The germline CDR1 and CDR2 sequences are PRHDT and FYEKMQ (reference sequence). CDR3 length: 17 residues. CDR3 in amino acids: CASSQRLAGGSLDTQYF. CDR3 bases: TGTGCCAGCAGCCAAAGACTAGCGGGGGGGTCGTTAGATACGCAGTATTTT.

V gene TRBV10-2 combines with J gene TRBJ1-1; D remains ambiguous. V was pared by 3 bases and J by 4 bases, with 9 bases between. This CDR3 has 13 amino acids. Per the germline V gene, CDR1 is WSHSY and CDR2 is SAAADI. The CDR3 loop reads CASSDWHGTEAFF. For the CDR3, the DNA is TGCGCCAGCAGTGATTGGCATGGCACTGAAGCTTTCTTT.

The CDR3 sequence is CASSIRDRVTDTQYF. In DNA, the CDR3 is TGTGCCAGTAGTATCCGGGACAGGGTCACAGATACGCAGTATTTT. This chain links TRBV19 with TRBJ2-3; 9 bases match TRBD1. The V segment lost 3 bases and the J segment 2 bases; nucleotides outside the gene matches: 3. The CDR3 is 15 amino acids. Germline lookup yields CDR1 LNHDA and CDR2 SQIVND (reference sequence).

This chain's CDR3 is CASSLAGGISTDTQYF. The CDR3 DNA is TGCGCCAGCAGCTTGGCCGGGGGAATAAGTACAGATACGCAGTATTTT. V usage is TRBV5-1 and J usage is TRBJ2-3; D is perhaps TRBD2 (6 bases). The CDR3 extends over 16 amino acids. Per the germline V gene, CDR1 is SGHRS and CDR2 is YFSETQ. V was cut by 0 bases and J by 3 bases, with 14 bases left in between.

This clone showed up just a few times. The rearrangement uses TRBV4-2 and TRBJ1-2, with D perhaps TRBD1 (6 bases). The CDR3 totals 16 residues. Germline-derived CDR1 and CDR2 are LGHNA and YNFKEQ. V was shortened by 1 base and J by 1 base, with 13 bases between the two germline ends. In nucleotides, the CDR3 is TGTGCCAGCAGCCAAGTTGGACAGCAAATTAACTATGGCTACACCTTC. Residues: CASSQVGQQINYGYTF.

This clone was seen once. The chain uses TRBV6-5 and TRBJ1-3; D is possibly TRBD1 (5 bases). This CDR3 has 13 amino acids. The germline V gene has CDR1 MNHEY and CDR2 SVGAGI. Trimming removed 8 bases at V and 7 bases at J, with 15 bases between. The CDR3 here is CASEGELRNTIYF. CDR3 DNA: TGTGCCAGCGAAGGGGAACTAAGGAACACCATATATTTT.

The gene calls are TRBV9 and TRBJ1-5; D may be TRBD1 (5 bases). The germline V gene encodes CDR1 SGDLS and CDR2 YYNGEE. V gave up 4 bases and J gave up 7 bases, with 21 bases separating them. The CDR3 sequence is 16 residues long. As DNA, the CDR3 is TGTGCCAGCAGCCGCACCGACCAGGGAATAGTCCAGCCCCAGCATTTT. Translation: CASSRTDQGIVQPQHF.

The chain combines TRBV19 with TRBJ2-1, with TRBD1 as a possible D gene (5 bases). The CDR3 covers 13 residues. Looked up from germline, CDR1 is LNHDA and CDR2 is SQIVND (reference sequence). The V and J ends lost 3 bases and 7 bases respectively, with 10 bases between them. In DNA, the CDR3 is TGTGCCAGTAGTATGGCAGGGTGGAATGAGCAGTTCTTC. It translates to CASSMAGWNEQFF.

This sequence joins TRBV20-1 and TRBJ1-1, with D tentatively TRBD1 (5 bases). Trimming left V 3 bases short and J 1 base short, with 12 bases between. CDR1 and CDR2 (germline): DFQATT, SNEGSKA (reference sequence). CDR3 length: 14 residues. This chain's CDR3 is CSASSPTANTEAFF. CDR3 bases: TGCAGTGCTAGTTCCCCGACAGCGAACACTGAAGCTTTCTTT.

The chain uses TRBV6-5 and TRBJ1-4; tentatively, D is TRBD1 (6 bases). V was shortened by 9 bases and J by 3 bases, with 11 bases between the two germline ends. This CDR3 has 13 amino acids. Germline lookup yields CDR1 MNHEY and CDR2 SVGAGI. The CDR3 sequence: CASWQGPNEKLFF. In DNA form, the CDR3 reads TGTGCCAGTTGGCAGGGGCCTAATGAAAAACTGTTTTTT.

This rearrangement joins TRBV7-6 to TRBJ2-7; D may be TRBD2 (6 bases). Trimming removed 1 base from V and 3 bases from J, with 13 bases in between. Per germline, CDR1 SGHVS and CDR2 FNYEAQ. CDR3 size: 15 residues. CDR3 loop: CASSLERDLIYEQYF. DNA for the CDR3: TGTGCCAGCAGCTTAGAAAGGGACTTGATCTACGAGCAGTACTTC.

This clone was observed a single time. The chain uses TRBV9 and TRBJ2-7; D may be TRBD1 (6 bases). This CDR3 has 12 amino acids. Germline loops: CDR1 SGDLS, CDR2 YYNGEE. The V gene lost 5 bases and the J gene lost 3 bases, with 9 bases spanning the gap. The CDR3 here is CASSRQDYEQYF. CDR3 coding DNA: TGTGCCAGCAGTCGACAGGACTACGAGCAGTACTTC.

CDR3 DNA: TGTGCCAGCTGGACAGGGAGAAGGACCGGGGAGCTGTTTTTT. Its protein product is CASWTGRRTGELFF. The rearrangement links TRBV19 to TRBJ2-2; 8 positions match TRBD1. CDR1 is LNHDA, CDR2 SQIVND, per germline (reference sequence). V lost 9 bases, J lost 5 bases, and 8 bases stayed unmatched. The CDR3 runs to 14 residues.

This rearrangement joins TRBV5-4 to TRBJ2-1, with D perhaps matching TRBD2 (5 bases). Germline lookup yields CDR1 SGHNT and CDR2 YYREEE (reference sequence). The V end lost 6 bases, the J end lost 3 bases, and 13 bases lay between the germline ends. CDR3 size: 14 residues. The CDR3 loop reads CASNQDRGYNEQFF. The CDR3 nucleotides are TGTGCCAGCAATCAGGACCGGGGCTACAATGAGCAGTTCTTC.

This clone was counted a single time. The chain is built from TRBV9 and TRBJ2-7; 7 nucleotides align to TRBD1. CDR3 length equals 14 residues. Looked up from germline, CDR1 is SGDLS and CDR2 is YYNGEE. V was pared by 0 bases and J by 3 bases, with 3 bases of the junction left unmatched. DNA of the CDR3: TGTGCCAGCAGCGTAGACGGACAGGACTACGAGCAGTACTTC. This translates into CASSVDGQDYEQYF.

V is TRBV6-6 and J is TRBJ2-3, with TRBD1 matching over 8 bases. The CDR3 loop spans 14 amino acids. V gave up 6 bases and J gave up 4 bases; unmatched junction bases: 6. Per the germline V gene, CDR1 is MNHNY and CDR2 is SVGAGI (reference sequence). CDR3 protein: CASRPGGVADTQYF. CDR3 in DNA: TGTGCCAGCAGACCAGGGGGCGTCGCAGATACGCAGTATTTT.

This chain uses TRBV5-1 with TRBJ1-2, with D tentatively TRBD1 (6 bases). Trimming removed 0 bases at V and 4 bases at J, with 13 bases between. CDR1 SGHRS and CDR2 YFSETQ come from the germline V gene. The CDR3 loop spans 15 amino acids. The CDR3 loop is CASSLGGSGAYGYTF. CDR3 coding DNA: TGCGCCAGCAGCTTGGGAGGTTCAGGGGCCTATGGCTACACCTTC.

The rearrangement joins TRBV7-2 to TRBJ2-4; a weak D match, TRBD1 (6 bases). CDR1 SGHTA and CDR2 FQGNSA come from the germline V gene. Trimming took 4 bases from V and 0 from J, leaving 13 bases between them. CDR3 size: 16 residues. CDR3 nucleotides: TGTGCCAGCAGCTCCTCAGGGGCCTTAGCCAAAAACATTCAGTACTTC. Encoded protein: CASSSSGALAKNIQYF.

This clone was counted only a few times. CDR3 coding DNA: TGTGCCAGCAGTTTGAGGGAAATCTACGAGCAGTACTTC. Its translation: CASSLREIYEQYF. The V call is TRBV12-3 or TRBV12-4, the J call TRBJ2-7; TRBD2 is a possible D gene (5 bases). This CDR3 spans 13 amino acids. With 3 bases removed from V and 3 bases from J, the gap between germline ends came to 9 bases.

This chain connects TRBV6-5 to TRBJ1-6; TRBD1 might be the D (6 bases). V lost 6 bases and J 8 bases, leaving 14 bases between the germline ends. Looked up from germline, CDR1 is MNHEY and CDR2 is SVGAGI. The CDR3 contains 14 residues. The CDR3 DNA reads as TGTGCCAGCAGACTACAGGGCTCAGATTCACCCCTCCACTTT. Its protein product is CASRLQGSDSPLHF.

CDR3 sequence: CASSGAYNQPQHF. CDR3 nucleotide sequence: TGTGCCAGCAGTGGGGCGTACAATCAGCCCCAGCATTTT. The V call is TRBV6-4, the J call TRBJ1-5; D not certain. Germline V CDR1 and CDR2: MRHNA, SNTAGT. The germline V and J ends were trimmed by 4 bases and 3 bases, with 7 bases remaining between them. The CDR3 contains 13 residues.